This TCR beta chain was profiled in a study of PD-1 blockade in classical Hodgkin lymphoma. At the level of the study: A 3 mg/kg intravenous dose of nivolumab was received by patients every 2 weeks.

Here immunoSEQ multiplex PCR was the method, and the copy in TCRdb shows in-frame clones only, minus some. The top ten hold 22% of the sample, which has 20,000 to 25,000 clones, roughly 86% seen once. Study results and limitations: Whatever underlies the repertoire differences (possibly disease activity or prior therapy) remains undefined.

In the case of this clone: The antigen is unknown.

Time point denoted: cycle 4 day 1 (C4D1), after 6 weeks of nivolumab. Every patient had relapsed following autologous stem cell transplantation, and cohorts differed in brentuximab vedotin exposure. The germline gives CDR1 LNHDA, CDR2 SQIVND (reference sequence). V trimming: 5 bases; J trimming: 9 bases; junction bases outside the gene matches: 13. The CDR3 runs 15 residues. The sequencing used peripheral blood mononuclear cells (PBMCs), collected before the fourth cycle of nivolumab. The clonotype originates from a human donor with classical Hodgkin lymphoma. This sequence joins TRBV19 and TRBJ2-1; 7 nucleotides align to TRBD1. CDR3 amino acids: CASSLTGWGNFEQFF. CDR3 DNA sequence: TGTGCCAGTAGTCTGACAGGGTGGGGAAACTTTGAGCAGTTCTTC.